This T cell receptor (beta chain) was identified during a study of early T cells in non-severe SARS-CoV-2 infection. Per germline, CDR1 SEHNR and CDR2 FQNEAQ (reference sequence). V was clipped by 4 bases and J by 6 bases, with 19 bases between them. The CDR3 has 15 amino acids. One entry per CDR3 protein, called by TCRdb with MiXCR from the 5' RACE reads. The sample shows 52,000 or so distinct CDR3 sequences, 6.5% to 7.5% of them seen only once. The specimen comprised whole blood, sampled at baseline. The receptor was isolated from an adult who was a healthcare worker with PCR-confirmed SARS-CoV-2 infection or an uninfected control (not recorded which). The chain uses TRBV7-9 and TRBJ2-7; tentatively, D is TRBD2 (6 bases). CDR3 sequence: CASSSLSAPGGEQYF. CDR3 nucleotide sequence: TGTGCCAGCAGCTCCCTGTCGGCCCCCGGGGGCGAGCAGTACTTC.